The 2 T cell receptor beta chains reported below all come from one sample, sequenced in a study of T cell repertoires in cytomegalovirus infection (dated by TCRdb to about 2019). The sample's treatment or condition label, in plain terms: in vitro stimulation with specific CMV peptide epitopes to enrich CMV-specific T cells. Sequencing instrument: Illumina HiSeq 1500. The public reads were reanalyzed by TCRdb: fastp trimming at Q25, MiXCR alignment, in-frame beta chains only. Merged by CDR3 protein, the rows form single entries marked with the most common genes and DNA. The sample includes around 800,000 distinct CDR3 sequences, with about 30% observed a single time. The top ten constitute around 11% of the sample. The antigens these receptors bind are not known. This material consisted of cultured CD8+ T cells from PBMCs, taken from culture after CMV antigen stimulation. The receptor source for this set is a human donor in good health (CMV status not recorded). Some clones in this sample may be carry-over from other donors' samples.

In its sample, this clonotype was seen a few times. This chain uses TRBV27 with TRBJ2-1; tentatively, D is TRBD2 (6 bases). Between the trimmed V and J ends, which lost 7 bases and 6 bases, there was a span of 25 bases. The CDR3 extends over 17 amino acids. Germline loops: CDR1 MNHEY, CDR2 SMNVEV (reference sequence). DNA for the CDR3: TGTGCCAGCATCCCCGGGGTCTGGGGAGGCCGGGGCAATGAGCAGTTCTTC. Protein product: CASIPGVWGGRGNEQFF.

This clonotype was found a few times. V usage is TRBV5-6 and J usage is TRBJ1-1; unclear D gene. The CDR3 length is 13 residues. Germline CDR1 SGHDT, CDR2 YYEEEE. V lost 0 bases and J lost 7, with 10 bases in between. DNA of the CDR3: TGTGCCAGCAGCTTGGGGGTGACCCTTGAAGCTTTCTTT. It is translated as CASSLGVTLEAFF.